The next 13 T cell receptor beta chains were all read from a single sample in a study of T cell responses to AZD1222 COVID-19 vaccine. Measured with immunoSEQ multiplex PCR; TCRdb has only the in-frame clones, and not every one. The top ten clones hold over 0.95% of a sample with 210,000 or so clones, under 95% of them seen once. The source was peripheral blood, collected on day 0 of MenACWY control vaccination. The receptors shown here come from an adult in good health.

V and J are TRBV12-3 or TRBV12-4 and TRBJ2-5; no definite D call. V was cut by 6 bases and J by 5 bases, with 7 bases left in between. The CDR3 contains 11 residues. The chain's CDR3 is CASRLQETQYF. The CDR3 nucleotides are TGTGCCAGCAGGCTTCAGGAGACCCAGTACTTC.

V gene TRBV6-5 combines with J gene TRBJ1-5; 8 nucleotides line up with TRBD1. The germline CDR1 and CDR2 sequences are MNHEY and SVGAGI. The CDR3 consists of 15 residues. The J segment lost 3 bases and the V segment lost 8 bases, leaving 9 bases of the junction unmatched. This CDR3 reads CASERQGSYNQPQHF. The CDR3 DNA reads as TGTGCCAGCGAACGACAGGGGAGTTACAATCAGCCCCAGCATTTT.

The CDR3 reads CASSHPTGGADNSPLHF. The CDR3 DNA reads TGTGCCAGCAGCCATCCGACAGGGGGCGCGGATAATTCACCCCTCCACTTT. V and J are TRBV3-1 (or the pseudogene TRBV3-2) and TRBJ1-6, with 10 bases matching TRBD1. V shed 3 bases and J 5 bases; nucleotides not matched to a gene: 7. The germline CDR1 and CDR2 sequences are LGHDT and YNNKEL (reference sequence). This CDR3 contains 17 residues.

This chain links TRBV5-5 with TRBJ2-2; either TRBD1 or TRBD2 may supply D (5 bases each). The CDR3 is made up of 14 amino acids. Trimming left V 2 bases short and J 7 bases short, with 12 bases between. Germline loops: CDR1 SGHKS, CDR2 YYEKEE (reference sequence). The CDR3 loop is CASSFIGAGGELFF. CDR3 in DNA: TGTGCCAGCAGCTTTATAGGGGCGGGCGGGGAGCTGTTTTTT.

The gene calls are TRBV6-6 and TRBJ1-5; D not resolved. V was trimmed by 8 bases and J by 2 bases, leaving 13 bases between them. The germline gives CDR1 MNHNY, CDR2 SVGAGI (reference sequence). CDR3 length equals 14 residues. CDR3 in amino acids: CASLNRQGNQPQHF. The DNA for the CDR3 is TGTGCCAGCTTAAACCGCCAGGGCAATCAGCCCCAGCATTTT.

The genes are TRBV19 and TRBJ2-1, with 8 bases that match TRBD2. CDR1 is LNHDA and CDR2 is SQIVND in the germline V gene (reference sequence). The CDR3 totals 14 residues. J lost 9 bases, V lost 4 bases, and 8 bases had no gene match. The CDR3 loop reads CASSTPGLGVEQFF. The CDR3 DNA sequence: TGTGCCAGTAGTACCCCGGGACTAGGGGTTGAGCAGTTCTTC.

This rearrangement joins TRBV29-1 to TRBJ2-5; D gene uncertain. Looked up from germline, CDR1 is SQVTM and CDR2 is ANQGSEA. V was trimmed by 4 bases and J by 2 bases, leaving 8 bases between them. CDR3 length: 12 residues. The CDR3 reads CSVGYGQETQYF. The DNA of the CDR3 is TGCAGCGTTGGGTACGGTCAAGAGACCCAGTACTTC. The variable domain in full, completed from reference TRBV29-1 and TRBJ2-5, reads SAVISQKPSRDICQRGTSLTIQCQVDSQVTMMFWYRQQPGQSLTLIATANQGSEATYESGFVIDKFPISRPNLTFSTLTVSNMSPEDSSIYLCSVGYGQETQYFGPGTRLLVL.

This clone occurred a few times. The rearrangement links TRBV5-6 to TRBJ1-2; 8 positions agree with TRBD1. From germline, CDR1 is SGHDT and CDR2 YYEEEE. J lost 5 bases, V lost 3 bases, and 3 bases had no gene match. The CDR3 runs to 13 residues. Here the CDR3 reads CASSSTGVYGYTF. The CDR3 DNA is TGTGCCAGCAGCTCGACAGGGGTATATGGCTACACCTTC.

Only a few counts were recorded for this clone. This chain links TRBV9 with TRBJ2-2; D is undetermined. The CDR3 consists of 13 residues. Trimming removed 0 bases at V and 4 bases at J, with 4 bases between. Germline values: CDR1 SGDLS, CDR2 YYNGEE. CDR3 protein: CASSVDPTGELFF. DNA of the CDR3: TGTGCCAGCAGCGTAGATCCCACCGGGGAGCTGTTTTTT.

The gene calls are TRBV4-2 and TRBJ1-2, with TRBD1 identical over 11 bases. Germline assignment: CDR1 LGHNA and CDR2 YNFKEQ. The ends lost 0 bases at V and 6 bases at J; junction bases unmatched: 9. This CDR3 has 17 amino acids. This chain's CDR3 is CASSQDLFGQGANGYTF. Here the CDR3 DNA reads TGTGCCAGCAGCCAAGATCTTTTTGGACAGGGGGCGAATGGCTACACCTTC.

On this clone itself: In the same sample, other DNA sequences code for this CDR3. CDR3 nucleotide sequence: TGTGCCAGCAGCTTGCAGGGCTCCTACGAGCAGTACTTC. It encodes CASSLQGSYEQYF. The chain has TRBV5-4 and TRBJ2-7; tentative D call: TRBD1 (5 bases). V was pared by 1 base and J by 0 bases, with 5 bases between. Germline values: CDR1 SGHNT, CDR2 YYREEE (reference sequence). This CDR3 comprises 13 residues.

This clone was counted a few times. The chain uses TRBV3-1 (or the pseudogene TRBV3-2) and TRBJ2-4, with TRBD1 as a possible D gene (6 bases). Trimming left V 2 bases short and J 6 bases short, with 14 bases between. CDR3 length equals 15 residues. The germline gives CDR1 LGHDT, CDR2 YNNKEL (reference sequence). CDR3 nucleotide sequence: TGTGCCAGCAGCCAACCCCAGGGACAACTAAACATTCAGTACTTC. This codes for CASSQPQGQLNIQYF.

The V and J genes are TRBV2 and TRBJ1-2, with TRBD1 identical over 8 bases. Germline lookup yields CDR1 SNHLY and CDR2 FYNNEI. CDR3 size: 16 residues. V lost 1 base and J lost 3; bases outside the gene matches: 7. CDR3 DNA sequence: TGTGCCAGCAGTGAAGGCAGGGGGCGCGGGGACTATGGCTACACCTTC. Encoded protein: CASSEGRGRGDYGYTF.